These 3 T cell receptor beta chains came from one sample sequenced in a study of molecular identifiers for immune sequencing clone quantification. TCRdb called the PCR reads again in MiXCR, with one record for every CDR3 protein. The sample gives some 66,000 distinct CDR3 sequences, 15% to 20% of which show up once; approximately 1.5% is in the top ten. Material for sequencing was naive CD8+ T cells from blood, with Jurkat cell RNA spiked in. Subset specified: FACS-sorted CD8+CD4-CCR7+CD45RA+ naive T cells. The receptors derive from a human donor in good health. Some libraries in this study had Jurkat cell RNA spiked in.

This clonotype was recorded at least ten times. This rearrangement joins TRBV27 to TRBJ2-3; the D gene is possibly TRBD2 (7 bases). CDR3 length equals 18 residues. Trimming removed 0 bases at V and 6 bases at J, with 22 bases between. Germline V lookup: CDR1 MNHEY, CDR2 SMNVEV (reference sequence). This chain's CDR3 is CASSLSSAAGAPLDTQYF. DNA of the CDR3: TGTGCCAGCAGTTTATCAAGCGCGGCGGGGGCCCCCTTGGATACGCAGTATTTT.

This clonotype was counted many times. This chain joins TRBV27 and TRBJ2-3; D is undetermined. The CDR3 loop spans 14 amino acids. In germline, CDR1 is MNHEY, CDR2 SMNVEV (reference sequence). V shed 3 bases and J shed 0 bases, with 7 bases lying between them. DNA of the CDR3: TGTGCCAGCAGTTTTAGCTGGAGCACAGATACGCAGTATTTT. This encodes CASSFSWSTDTQYF.

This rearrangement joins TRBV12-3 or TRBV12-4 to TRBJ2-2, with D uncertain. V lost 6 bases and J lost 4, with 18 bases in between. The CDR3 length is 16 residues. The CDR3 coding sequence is TGTGCCAGCAGGACTCCCGAAGGTTTTGTCACCGGGGAGCTGTTTTTT. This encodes CASRTPEGFVTGELFF.